This entry lists 26 T cell receptor beta chains sequenced from one sample in a study of blood T cell repertoires in COVID-19. This table comes from immunoSEQ multiplex PCR, and its TCRdb copy is limited to in-frame clones, with some not included. The sample contains approximately 240,000 clones, roughly 80% of which appear only once. The source material was peripheral blood. Receptors were obtained from a woman in her sixties or seventies with acute or convalescent COVID-19.

This chain connects TRBV7-9 to TRBJ1-5; TRBD1 matches 9 bases. This CDR3 has 18 amino acids. Germline V gene sequence: CDR1 SEHNR, CDR2 FQNEAQ (reference sequence). J was trimmed by 2 bases and V by 1 base; bases with no gene match: 9. In nucleotides, the CDR3 is TGTGCCAGCAGCTTAGGGACAGGGGAGGGAGGGGGCAATCAGCCCCAGCATTTT. Protein sequence: CASSLGTGEGGGNQPQHF.

This clone was seen a few times. V gene TRBV10-3 combines with J gene TRBJ1-2, with 10 bases lining up with TRBD1. Per germline, CDR1 ENHRY and CDR2 SYGVKD. J was trimmed by 8 bases and V by 4 bases; bases with no gene match: 4. This CDR3 contains 13 residues. CDR3 nucleotide sequence: TGTGCCATCAGTGTAGACAGGGGGCGAGGCTACACCTTC. Residues: CAISVDRGRGYTF.

This chain connects TRBV10-3 to TRBJ2-1; possibly TRBD2 for D (6 bases). The CDR3 consists of 16 residues. V lost 3 bases and J lost 4, with 16 bases in between. In germline, CDR1 is ENHRY, CDR2 SYGVKD. The CDR3 region has the DNA TGTGCCATCAGTGATTCGGCGGGGAACCTTTACAATGAGCAGTTCTTC. It translates to CAISDSAGNLYNEQFF.

V gene TRBV5-5 combines with J gene TRBJ1-3; 8 bases map to TRBD1. Per germline, CDR1 SGHKS and CDR2 YYEKEE (reference sequence). The V segment lost 4 bases and the J segment 0 bases; nucleotides outside the gene matches: 6. The CDR3 has 16 residues. The CDR3 DNA is TGTGCCAGCAGCCGAGGACAGGGTAGCTCTGGAAACACCATATATTTT. Protein product: CASSRGQGSSGNTIYF.

V gene TRBV9 combines with J gene TRBJ1-4, with TRBD1 matching over 8 bases. Germline V CDR1 and CDR2: SGDLS, YYNGEE. This CDR3 has 15 amino acids. V lost 3 bases to trimming and J lost 7 bases; unmatched junction nucleotides: 8. This chain's CDR3 is CASSEGGQAGEKLFF. CDR3 nucleotide sequence: TGTGCCAGCAGCGAGGGGGGACAGGCTGGTGAAAAACTGTTTTTT.

The rearrangement uses TRBV4-2 and TRBJ2-5; TRBD2 agrees at 14 bases. With V trimmed by 1 base and J by 2 bases, 0 bases remained unmatched. The CDR3 totals 16 residues. Germline assignment: CDR1 LGHNA and CDR2 YNFKEQ. The CDR3 bases are TGTGCCAGCAGCCAAGGGACTAGCGGGGGGCAAGAGACCCAGTACTTC. Encoded protein: CASSQGTSGGQETQYF.

This clone appeared a single time. The chain uses TRBV4-2 and TRBJ2-1; TRBD2 is a possible D gene (5 bases). CDR3 length: 15 amino acids. Deletions cut 0 bases from V and 7 bases from J, with 13 bases between. Germline V CDR1 and CDR2: LGHNA, YNFKEQ. The CDR3 DNA reads TGTGCCAGCAGCCAAGATTGGCTAGCAAAGAATGAGCAGTTCTTC. Encoded protein: CASSQDWLAKNEQFF.

This clone was observed a few times. The chain carries TRBV11-2 and TRBJ2-1; D may be TRBD2 (5 bases). V lost 4 bases and J 12 bases, leaving 10 bases between the germline ends. Germline lookup yields CDR1 SGHAT and CDR2 FQNNGV. This CDR3 is built from 11 residues. This CDR3 reads CASSSDYRQFF. The CDR3 DNA sequence: TGTGCCAGCAGCTCCGACTACAGGCAGTTCTTC.

The V call is TRBV2, the J call TRBJ1-5, with D possibly matching TRBD1 (6 bases). The CDR3 extends over 15 amino acids. Germline V gives CDR1 SNHLY, CDR2 FYNNEI. Deletions cut 3 bases from V and 4 bases from J, with 13 bases between. The CDR3 DNA reads TGTGCCAGCAGTGATCCCGGACAGCTGAATCAGCCCCAGCATTTT. It yields the protein CASSDPGQLNQPQHF.

The rearrangement links TRBV29-1 to TRBJ1-6; D not certain. CDR3 length: 14 amino acids. The V gene lost 7 bases and the J gene lost 0 bases, with 10 bases spanning the gap. CDR1 SQVTM and CDR2 ANQGSEA come from the germline V gene. In DNA, the CDR3 is TGCAGCGGTGACACGGTCTCCTATAATTCACCCCTCCACTTT. It specifies CSGDTVSYNSPLHF. Full variable domain (remainder filled in from reference TRBV29-1 and TRBJ1-6): SAVISQKPSRDICQRGTSLTIQCQVDSQVTMMFWYRQQPGQSLTLIATANQGSEATYESGFVIDKFPISRPNLTFSTLTVSNMSPEDSSIYLCSGDTVSYNSPLHFGNGTRLTVT.

The rearrangement joins TRBV19 to TRBJ1-2, with no clear D. CDR1 and CDR2 from the germline V gene are LNHDA and SQIVND (reference sequence). V was shortened by 7 bases and J by 3 bases, with 15 bases between the two germline ends. There are 14 residues in the CDR3. CDR3 region: CASTRASDYYGYTF. CDR3 DNA: TGTGCCAGTACGCGGGCCAGCGACTACTATGGCTACACCTTC.

The chain combines TRBV6-1 with TRBJ2-7; D may be TRBD2 (5 bases). Trimming took off 2 bases at V and 0 bases at J, with 17 bases between the two ends. Per the germline V gene, CDR1 is MNHNS and CDR2 is SASEGT. The CDR3 consists of 17 residues. Here the CDR3 reads CASSELGRGPSSYEQYF. DNA of the CDR3: TGTGCCAGCAGTGAACTTGGACGAGGGCCTAGCTCCTACGAGCAGTACTTC.

This clone was detected only once. V and J are TRBV30 and TRBJ2-1; D is possibly TRBD2 (5 bases). The CDR3 is 15 amino acids. Germline assignment: CDR1 GTSNPN and CDR2 SVGIG (reference sequence). Trimming took 1 base from V and 5 from J, leaving 15 bases between them. CDR3 sequence: CAWSGASRLNNEQFF. The CDR3, as DNA: TGTGCCTGGAGTGGGGCTAGCCGTCTTAACAATGAGCAGTTCTTC. Variable domain in full (rest from reference TRBV30 and TRBJ2-1): SQTIHQWPATLVQPVGSPLSLECTVEGTSNPNLYWYRQAAGRGLQLLFYSVGIGQISSEVPQNLSASRPQDRQFILSSKKLLLSDSGFYLCAWSGASRLNNEQFFGPGTRLTVL.

The V call is TRBV7-2, the J call TRBJ1-1, with a tentative D call TRBD1 (5 bases). In germline, CDR1 is SGHTA, CDR2 FQGNSA. The CDR3 contains 15 residues. V was pared by 1 base and J by 1 base, with 10 bases between. Written as DNA, the CDR3 is TGTGCCAGCAGCTTAGGCCACACAGGGAACACTGAAGCTTTCTTT. Protein sequence: CASSLGHTGNTEAFF. The full variable domain, in which reference TRBV7-2 and TRBJ1-1 provide the parts outside the CDR3, is GAGVSQSPSNKVTEKGKDVELRCDPISGHTALYWYRQSLGQGLEFLIYFQGNSAPDKSGLPSDRFSAERTGGSVSTLTIQRTQQEDSAVYLCASSLGHTGNTEAFFGQGTRLTVV.

The chain is built from TRBV6-6 and TRBJ1-5; TRBD1 matches 9 bases. The CDR3 is 16 residues long. V lost 6 bases and J lost 3; bases outside the gene matches: 9. The germline gives CDR1 MNHNY, CDR2 SVGAGI (reference sequence). The CDR3 reads CASRRLGQGHNQPQHF. The CDR3, as DNA: TGTGCCAGCAGGCGACTGGGACAGGGACACAATCAGCCCCAGCATTTT.

This chain links TRBV19 with TRBJ2-1, with D unclear. V was trimmed by 5 bases and J by 16 bases, leaving 15 bases between them. There are 11 residues in the CDR3. Germline values: CDR1 LNHDA, CDR2 SQIVND (reference sequence). The CDR3 coding sequence is TGTGCCAGTAGTGATTTTGGTATGGCCTTCTTC. It encodes CASSDFGMAFF.

This clone appeared once. The V call is TRBV19, the J call TRBJ1-5, with 9 positions matching TRBD1. CDR1 and CDR2 from the germline V gene are LNHDA and SQIVND (reference sequence). The V segment lost 7 bases and the J segment 3 bases; nucleotides outside the gene matches: 10. CDR3 size: 16 residues. The CDR3 reads CASNAQGQGVNQPQHF. For the CDR3, the DNA is TGTGCCAGTAACGCTCAGGGACAGGGAGTCAATCAGCCCCAGCATTTT.

A single count supports this clone. The V call is TRBV11-2, the J call TRBJ1-1; D gene uncertain. V shed 5 bases and J shed 1 base, with 11 bases lying between them. CDR1 is SGHAT, CDR2 FQNNGV, per germline. There are 14 residues in the CDR3. The CDR3 loop reads CASSEGGSNTEAFF. In DNA form, the CDR3 reads TGTGCCAGCAGCGAAGGCGGATCGAACACTGAAGCTTTCTTT. The variable domain in full, with the rest retrieved from reference TRBV11-2 and TRBJ1-1, is EAGVAQSPRYKIIEKRQSVAFWCNPISGHATLYWYQQILGQGPKLLIQFQNNGVVDDSQLPKDRFSAERLKGVDSTLKIQPAKLEDSAVYLCASSEGGSNTEAFFGQGTRLTVV.

This clone was recorded once. This rearrangement joins TRBV19 to TRBJ1-2, with D maybe TRBD1 (6 bases). This CDR3 comprises 13 residues. Trimming shortened V by 11 bases and J by 6 bases, and 19 bases separated the two germline ends. Germline loops: CDR1 LNHDA, CDR2 SQIVND (reference sequence). CDR3 sequence reads: CASETGTRDGYTF. The CDR3 nucleotides are TGTGCCTCCGAAACAGGGACGCGGGATGGCTACACCTTC.

The chain employs TRBV2 and TRBJ2-5; no clear D gene. V was shortened by 11 bases and J by 1 base, with 11 bases between the two germline ends. The CDR3 is made up of 12 amino acids. In germline, CDR1 is SNHLY, CDR2 FYNNEI. CDR3 in DNA: TGTGCCTCCACGCGAGTCCAAGAGACCCAGTACTTC. Translated, it gives CASTRVQETQYF. Together with reference TRBV2 and TRBJ2-5, the CDR3 gives the full variable domain: EPEVTQTPSHQVTQMGQEVILRCVPISNHLYFYWYRQILGQKVEFLVSFYNNEISEKSEIFDDQFSVERPDGSNFTLKIRSTKLEDSAMYFCASTRVQETQYFGPGTRLLVL.

CDR3 coding DNA: TGCGCCAGCAGCCGAGAAACCGGGACAGGTTCCTACAATGAGCAGTTCTTC. Translated: CASSRETGTGSYNEQFF. The chain combines TRBV4-1 with TRBJ2-1, with 8 positions matching TRBD1. The CDR3 has 17 residues. The V segment lost 4 bases and the J segment 1 base; nucleotides outside the gene matches: 9. Germline lookup yields CDR1 MGHRA and CDR2 YSYEKL.

V gene TRBV30 combines with J gene TRBJ2-3; 10 nucleotides agree with TRBD2. The CDR3 totals 15 residues. V lost 2 bases and J lost 5; bases outside the gene matches: 7. In germline, CDR1 is GTSNPN, CDR2 SVGIG (reference sequence). The CDR3 region is CAWSRLAGAQDTQYF. The CDR3 DNA follows: TGTGCCTGGAGTCGGCTAGCGGGGGCCCAAGATACGCAGTATTTT.

As DNA, the CDR3 is TGCGCCAGCAGCGCTTCGGGACAGGGGAATTCGGGGTCCTACAATGAGCAGTTCTTC. Residues: CASSASGQGNSGSYNEQFF. The chain joins TRBV5-1 to TRBJ2-1; 10 bases match TRBD1. Trimming removed 4 bases from V and 1 base from J; junction bases left unmatched: 14. The CDR3 sequence is 19 residues long. Germline V gene data show CDR1 as SGHRS and CDR2 as YFSETQ.

The chain joins TRBV30 to TRBJ1-5, with D possibly TRBD1 on 5 matching bases. CDR1 is GTSNPN, CDR2 SVGIG, per germline (reference sequence). CDR3 length equals 14 residues. V gave up 5 bases and J gave up 1 base, with 12 bases separating them. CDR3 in amino acids: CAWGVGGSNQPQHF. The CDR3 DNA reads as TGTGCCTGGGGGGTGGGGGGGAGCAATCAGCCCCAGCATTTT. The entire variable domain, with the rest obtained from reference TRBV30 and TRBJ1-5, is as follows: SQTIHQWPATLVQPVGSPLSLECTVEGTSNPNLYWYRQAAGRGLQLLFYSVGIGQISSEVPQNLSASRPQDRQFILSSKKLLLSDSGFYLCAWGVGGSNQPQHFGDGTRLSIL.

This chain uses TRBV19 with TRBJ1-1, with D perhaps matching TRBD1 (5 bases). V lost 4 bases, J lost 0 bases, and 9 bases lay in between. This CDR3 comprises 14 residues. Germline loops: CDR1 LNHDA, CDR2 SQIVND (reference sequence). The CDR3 protein is CASSKGRVNTEAFF. The CDR3 DNA reads TGTGCCAGTAGTAAGGGGAGGGTGAACACTGAAGCTTTCTTT.

The chain links TRBV6-6 to TRBJ2-5; a possible D gene is TRBD1 (5 bases). Per the germline V gene, CDR1 is MNHNY and CDR2 is SVGAGI (reference sequence). CDR3 size: 13 residues. Trimming took 0 bases from V and 5 from J, leaving 7 bases between them. CDR3 in DNA: TGTGCCAGCAGTTACTCGAAGGGGGAGACCCAGTACTTC. This translates into CASSYSKGETQYF.